The sequence of this TCR beta chain was determined in a study of blood T cell repertoires in COVID-19. CDR3 length: 16 amino acids. Trimming left V 0 bases short and J 9 bases short, with 19 bases between. The germline CDR1 and CDR2 sequences are LNHDA and SQIVND (reference sequence). The protocol was immunoSEQ multiplex PCR, while the TCRdb copy is restricted to in-frame clones and leaves out a portion. Of approximately 360,000 clones in the sample, roughly 90% were seen once. The sequenced material came from PBMCs or T cells enriched from blood (not recorded which). This chain uses TRBV19 with TRBJ2-3; no reliable D call. The TCR was taken from a woman aged 25 to 39 with acute COVID-19. The CDR3 coding sequence is TGTGCCAGTAGTATAGATGGCGGCAGAAGATGGAGCACGCAGTATTTT. It translates to CASSIDGGRRWSTQYF.